This TCR beta chain was recorded in a study of control samples from healthy donors and cancer patients. In this sample, this clone turned up a few times. TCRdb's copy holds only in-frame clones and misses some; the assay was immunoSEQ multiplex PCR. The sample consists of some 120,000 clones, 85% to 95% of them appearing once. V dropped 3 bases and J dropped 4 bases, with 4 bases sitting between them. The CDR3 runs to 11 residues. Per the germline V gene, CDR1 is MGHDK and CDR2 is SYGVNS. The sequenced material came from PBMCs. The sequence came from a man older than 75 with head and neck cancer. The rearrangement links TRBV25-1 to TRBJ2-7, with D hard to call. CDR3 sequence (DNA): TGTGCCAGCAGTGAGTATTACGAGCAGTACTTC. As protein: CASSEYYEQYF.